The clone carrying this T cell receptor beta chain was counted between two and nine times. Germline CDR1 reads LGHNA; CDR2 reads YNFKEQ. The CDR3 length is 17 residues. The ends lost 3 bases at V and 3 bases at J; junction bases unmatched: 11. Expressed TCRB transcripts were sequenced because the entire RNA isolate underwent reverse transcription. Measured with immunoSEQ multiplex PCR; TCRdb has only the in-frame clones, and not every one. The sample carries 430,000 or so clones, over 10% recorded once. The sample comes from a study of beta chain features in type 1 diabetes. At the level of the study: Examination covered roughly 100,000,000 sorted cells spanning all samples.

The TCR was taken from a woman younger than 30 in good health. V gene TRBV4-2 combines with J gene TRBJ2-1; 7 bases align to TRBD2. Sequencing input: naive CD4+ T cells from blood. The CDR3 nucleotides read TGTGCCAGCAGCCAGGACTCGGGGTTAGCGGGCTACAATGAGCAGTTCTTC. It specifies CASSQDSGLAGYNEQFF.